Listed below are T cell receptor beta chains from one sample, sequenced in a study of shared clonotypes between healthy human individuals. Here immunoSEQ multiplex PCR was the method, and the copy in TCRdb shows in-frame clones only, minus some. Among millions of clones, over 85% were seen once, and the ten largest hold about 0.13%. Sequenced: naive CD4+ T cells sorted from blood. Receptors originate from a man aged 18 to 29 in good health. The CDR3 runs from the conserved cysteine through the conserved F or W. The D gene is left open where the match is weak. Only some rows state a clone size, as once, few, many or a class for expanded clones.

d_gene: NA; v_gene: TRBV30; abundance: NA; j_gene: TRBJ2-7; CDR3nt: TGTGCCTGGAGTGTACTTAGCTACGAGCAGTACTTC; CDR3aa: CAWSVLSYEQYF
d_gene: NA; v_gene: TRBV5-1; abundance: NA; j_gene: TRBJ1-1; CDR3nt: TGCGCCAGCAGCCGGATGGGGGGACTACCGGGGAGTAGAGCTTTCTTT; CDR3aa: CASSRMGGLPGSRAFF
d_gene: NA; v_gene: TRBV6-1; abundance: NA; j_gene: TRBJ2-3; CDR3nt: TGTGCCAGCAGTGAAGTTGACAGGAACGGTGGTGCGCAGTATTTT; CDR3aa: CASSEVDRNGGAQYF
d_gene: NA; v_gene: TRBV29-1; abundance: NA; j_gene: TRBJ2-2; CDR3nt: TGCAGCGTTAACTCTTTCGGGAGTATTCCAACCGGGGAGCTGTTTTTT; CDR3aa: CSVNSFGSIPTGELFF
d_gene: TRBD2; v_gene: TRBV4-1; abundance: NA; j_gene: TRBJ2-5; CDR3nt: TGCGCCAGCAGCCATGGGACTAGCGGGCCCTGGGACCAGTACTTC; CDR3aa: CASSHGTSGPWDQYF
d_gene: NA; v_gene: TRBV27; abundance: NA; j_gene: TRBJ1-4; CDR3nt: TGTGCCAGCAGATATCACTCTAAGGAAAAACTGTTTTTT; CDR3aa: CASRYHSKEKLFF
d_gene: NA; v_gene: TRBV19; abundance: NA; j_gene: TRBJ1-5; CDR3nt: TGTGCCAGCCAACCCCTCTCAGGGCCTGGTCAGCCCCAGCATTTT; CDR3aa: CASQPLSGPGQPQHF
d_gene: TRBD1; v_gene: TRBV2; abundance: NA; j_gene: TRBJ2-3; CDR3nt: TGTGCCAGCACCGACCCGGACAGGCCCACAGATACGCAGTATTTT; CDR3aa: CASTDPDRPTDTQYF
d_gene: NA; v_gene: TRBV4-1; abundance: NA; j_gene: TRBJ1-6; CDR3nt: TGCGCCAGCAGCCAGTTCGCTCAGGGGAGCTCCTATAATTCACCCCTCCACTTT; CDR3aa: CASSQFAQGSSYNSPLHF
d_gene: TRBD2; v_gene: TRBV7-2; abundance: NA; j_gene: TRBJ2-3; CDR3nt: TGTGCCAGCAGCGACTTCGCGGGAGAGGCAGATACGCAGTATTTT; CDR3aa: CASSDFAGEADTQYF
d_gene: TRBD2; v_gene: TRBV9; abundance: NA; j_gene: TRBJ2-2; CDR3nt: TGTGCCAGCAGCGGATTTGTAGGAGCGGGAGGGTGGGTCACCGGGGAGCTGTTTTTT; CDR3aa: CASSGFVGAGGWVTGELFF
d_gene: TRBD1; v_gene: TRBV6-5; abundance: NA; j_gene: TRBJ2-1; CDR3nt: TGTGCCAGCAGTTACCTCGGGACAGCCTACAATGAGCAGTTCTTC; CDR3aa: CASSYLGTAYNEQFF
d_gene: NA; v_gene: TRBV2; abundance: once; j_gene: TRBJ2-1; CDR3nt: TGTGCCAGCAGTGACGCTCCCACCCCTGACAATGAGCAGTTCTTC; CDR3aa: CASSDAPTPDNEQFF
d_gene: NA; v_gene: TRBV5-6; abundance: NA; j_gene: TRBJ2-3; CDR3nt: TGTGCCAGCAGCGGCGGGACAAAGACCACAGATACGCAGTATTTT; CDR3aa: CASSGGTKTTDTQYF
d_gene: TRBD1; v_gene: TRBV5-4; abundance: few; j_gene: TRBJ1-4; CDR3nt: TGTGCCAGCAGCCAGCTAGGACAGGCAACTAATGAAAAACTGTTTTTT; CDR3aa: CASSQLGQATNEKLFF
d_gene: TRBD2; v_gene: TRBV7-6; abundance: NA; j_gene: TRBJ2-7; CDR3nt: TGTGCCAGCAGCTTAATAGCGGGAGAAGTATACGAGCAGTACTTC; CDR3aa: CASSLIAGEVYEQYF
d_gene: NA; v_gene: TRBV7-9; abundance: NA; j_gene: TRBJ1-2; CDR3nt: TGTGCCAGCAGCTACAAAGGGGACCTCAACTATGGCTACACCTTC; CDR3aa: CASSYKGDLNYGYTF
d_gene: NA; v_gene: TRBV9; abundance: NA; j_gene: TRBJ1-2; CDR3nt: TGTGCCAGCAGCGCGTCTGCGGGGGGCGGATATGGCTACACCTTC; CDR3aa: CASSASAGGGYGYTF
d_gene: TRBD1; v_gene: TRBV2; abundance: NA; j_gene: TRBJ2-3; CDR3nt: TGTGCCAGCAGTGAAATGGATTCCTGGGACAGGGGTTCGGATACGCAGTATTTT; CDR3aa: CASSEMDSWDRGSDTQYF
d_gene: NA; v_gene: TRBV18; abundance: few; j_gene: TRBJ1-1; CDR3nt: TGTGCCAGCTCACCACGGGAAGCAGCAAACACTGAAGCTTTCTTT; CDR3aa: CASSPREAANTEAFF
d_gene: NA; v_gene: TRBV30; abundance: NA; j_gene: TRBJ2-7; CDR3nt: TGTGCCTGGAGCCCCGGGACACTCCCCCCCTACGAGCAGTACTTC; CDR3aa: CAWSPGTLPPYEQYF
d_gene: NA; v_gene: TRBV6-1; abundance: NA; j_gene: TRBJ1-4; CDR3nt: TGTGCCAGCAGGTCAATCGCCGAAAAACTGTTTTTT; CDR3aa: CASRSIAEKLFF
d_gene: NA; v_gene: TRBV5-4; abundance: NA; j_gene: TRBJ2-2; CDR3nt: TGTGCCAGCAGTTCAAAGGGGCGCACCGGGGAGCTGTTTTTT; CDR3aa: CASSSKGRTGELFF
d_gene: NA; v_gene: TRBV27; abundance: NA; j_gene: TRBJ2-7; CDR3nt: TGTGCCAGCAGTTCCGCCACGTTGGGCTACGAGCAGTACTTC; CDR3aa: CASSSATLGYEQYF